What follows are 7 T cell receptor beta chains derived from one specimen sequenced in a study of human T cells and chemical hapten exposure. One entry per CDR3 protein, called by TCRdb with MiXCR from the RACE reads. The sample has just under 350,000 distinct CDR3 sequences, around 7% seen once. As for time point: patch test 1, 2 weeks after DPC sensitization. Stated treatment: therapeutic diphenylcyclopropenone sensitization with weekly scalp DPC. Source: whole blood, taken in connection with sensitization to the hapten diphenylcyclopropenone (DPC). These TCRs come from a woman between 18 and 29 years old with alopecia areata. Some clones in this sample may be carry-over from other donors' samples.

V usage is TRBV20-1 and J usage is TRBJ1-5; D gene unclear. The CDR3 has 14 amino acids. Germline V gives CDR1 DFQATT, CDR2 SNEGSKA (reference sequence). V shed 0 bases and J shed 6 bases, with 12 bases lying between them. CDR3 sequence reads: CSARDPRDGQPQHF. In nucleotides, the CDR3 is TGCAGTGCTAGAGATCCCAGAGACGGTCAGCCCCAGCATTTT.

This clonotype was observed many times. The V and J genes are TRBV4-3 and TRBJ2-6; 8 nucleotides agree with TRBD1. V shed 0 bases, J shed 9 bases, and the junction held 7 bases outside the gene matches. This CDR3 has 16 amino acids. In germline, CDR1 is LGHNA, CDR2 YSLEER. The CDR3 spells CASSQEGRGQVNVLTF. The CDR3 DNA reads as TGCGCCAGCAGCCAAGAGGGCAGGGGGCAGGTCAACGTCCTGACTTTC.

The rearrangement joins TRBV10-3 to TRBJ2-1; D remains unclear. V was pared by 0 bases and J by 0 bases, with 12 bases between. Looked up from germline, CDR1 is ENHRY and CDR2 is SYGVKD. CDR3 length: 17 residues. The CDR3 DNA is TGTGCCATCAGTGAGTCGTTCAGCGACAACTCCTACAATGAGCAGTTCTTC. Its translation: CAISESFSDNSYNEQFF.

The rearrangement joins TRBV4-1 to TRBJ2-3; 7 nucleotides match TRBD1. The ends lost 5 bases at V and 0 bases at J; junction bases unmatched: 5. CDR1 and CDR2 (germline): MGHRA, YSYEKL. This CDR3 region has 15 residues. This CDR3 is CASSIRQGSTDTQYF. In DNA, the CDR3 is TGCGCCAGCAGCATCCGACAGGGTAGCACAGATACGCAGTATTTT.

The J gene is TRBJ2-7, the V gene TRBV5-6; tentatively, D is TRBD2 (6 bases). The CDR3 sequence is 13 residues long. Per germline, CDR1 SGHDT and CDR2 YYEEEE. V was trimmed by 4 bases and J by 0 bases, leaving 8 bases between them. CDR3 amino acids: CASSGGYSYEQYF. The DNA of the CDR3 is TGTGCCAGCAGCGGGGGGTACTCCTACGAGCAGTACTTC.

In this sample, this clonotype turned up many times. This chain links TRBV6-2 or TRBV6-3 with TRBJ2-1; 16 bases map to TRBD2. Germline CDR1 is MNHEY and CDR2 is SVGEGT. This CDR3 comprises 15 residues. V lost 8 bases, J lost 9 bases, and 7 bases stayed unmatched. The CDR3 bases are TGTGCCAGCGGGACTAGCGGGGGGGCTCGTATTGAGCAGTTCTTC. This gives the protein CASGTSGGARIEQFF.

The V call is TRBV27, the J call TRBJ1-1; possibly TRBD1 for D (5 bases). Per germline, CDR1 MNHEY and CDR2 SMNVEV (reference sequence). This CDR3 contains 14 residues. The germline V and J ends were trimmed by 4 bases and 1 base, with 10 bases remaining between them. The CDR3 nucleotides read TGTGCCAGCAGTTCCCCCGACAGGAACACTGAAGCTTTCTTT. It is translated as CASSSPDRNTEAFF.